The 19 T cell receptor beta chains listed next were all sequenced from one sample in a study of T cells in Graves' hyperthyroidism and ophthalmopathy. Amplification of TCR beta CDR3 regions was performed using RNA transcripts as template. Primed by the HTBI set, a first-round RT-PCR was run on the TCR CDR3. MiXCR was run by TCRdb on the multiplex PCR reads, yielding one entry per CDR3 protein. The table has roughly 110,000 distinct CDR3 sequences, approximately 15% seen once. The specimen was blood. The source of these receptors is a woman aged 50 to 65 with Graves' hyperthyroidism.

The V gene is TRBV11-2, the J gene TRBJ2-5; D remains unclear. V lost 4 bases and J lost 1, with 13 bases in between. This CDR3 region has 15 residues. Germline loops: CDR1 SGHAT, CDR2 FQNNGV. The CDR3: CASSSRNLVQETQYF. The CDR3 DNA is TGTGCCAGCAGCTCCCGAAATCTAGTCCAAGAGACCCAGTACTTC.

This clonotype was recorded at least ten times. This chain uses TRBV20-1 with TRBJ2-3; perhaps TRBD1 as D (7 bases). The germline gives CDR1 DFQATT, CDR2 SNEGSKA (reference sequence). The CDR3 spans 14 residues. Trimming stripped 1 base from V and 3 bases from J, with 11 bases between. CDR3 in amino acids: CSARGGTATDTQYF. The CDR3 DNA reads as TGCAGTGCTAGAGGCGGGACAGCTACAGATACGCAGTATTTT.

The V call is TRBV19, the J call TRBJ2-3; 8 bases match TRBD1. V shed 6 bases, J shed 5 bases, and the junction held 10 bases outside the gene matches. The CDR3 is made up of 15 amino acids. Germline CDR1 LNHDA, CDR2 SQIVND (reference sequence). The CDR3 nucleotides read TGTGCCAGTAGACGGGACACAGGGGGAAAAGATACGCAGTATTTT. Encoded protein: CASRRDTGGKDTQYF.

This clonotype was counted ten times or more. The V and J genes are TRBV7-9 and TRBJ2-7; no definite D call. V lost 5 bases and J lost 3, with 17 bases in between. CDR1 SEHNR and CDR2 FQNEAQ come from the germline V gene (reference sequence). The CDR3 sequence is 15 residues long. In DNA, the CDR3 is TGTGCCAGCAGCCCCGATGGTCGCCCTCTCTACGAGCAGTACGTC. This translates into CASSPDGRPLYEQYV.

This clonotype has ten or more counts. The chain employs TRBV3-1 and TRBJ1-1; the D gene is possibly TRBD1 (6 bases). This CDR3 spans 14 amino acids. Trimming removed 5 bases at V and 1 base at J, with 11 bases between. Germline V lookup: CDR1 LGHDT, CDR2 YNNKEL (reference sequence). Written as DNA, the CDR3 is TGTGCCAGCAGCGGGAGGGACAAGAACACTGAAGCTTTCTTT. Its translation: CASSGRDKNTEAFF.

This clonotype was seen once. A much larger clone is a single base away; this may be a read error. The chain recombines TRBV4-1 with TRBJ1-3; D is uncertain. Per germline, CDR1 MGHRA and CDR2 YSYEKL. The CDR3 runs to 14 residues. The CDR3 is CTSSQPIRGNTIYF. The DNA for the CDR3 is TGCACCAGCAGCCAACCCATCCGTGGAAACACCATATATTTT.

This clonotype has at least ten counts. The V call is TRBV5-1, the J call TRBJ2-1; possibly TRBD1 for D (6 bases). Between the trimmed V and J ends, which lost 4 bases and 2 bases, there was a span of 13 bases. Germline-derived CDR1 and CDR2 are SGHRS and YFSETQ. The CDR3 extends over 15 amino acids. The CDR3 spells CASSEGPGAYNEQFF. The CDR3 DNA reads TGCGCCAGCAGCGAGGGGCCAGGGGCCTACAATGAGCAGTTCTTC.

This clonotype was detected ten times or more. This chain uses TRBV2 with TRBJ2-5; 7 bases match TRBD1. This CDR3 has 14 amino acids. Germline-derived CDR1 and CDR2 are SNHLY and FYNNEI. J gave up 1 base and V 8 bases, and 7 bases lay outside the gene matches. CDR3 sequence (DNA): TGTGCCAGCGGAGAAACAGGGGCCCAAGAGACCCAGTACTTC. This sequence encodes CASGETGAQETQYF.

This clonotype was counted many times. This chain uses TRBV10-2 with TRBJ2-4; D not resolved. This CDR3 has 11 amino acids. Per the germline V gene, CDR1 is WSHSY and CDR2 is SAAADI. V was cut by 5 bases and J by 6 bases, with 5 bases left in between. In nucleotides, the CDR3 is TGCGCCAGCAGTAGGGTAAACATTCAGTACTTC. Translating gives CASSRVNIQYF.

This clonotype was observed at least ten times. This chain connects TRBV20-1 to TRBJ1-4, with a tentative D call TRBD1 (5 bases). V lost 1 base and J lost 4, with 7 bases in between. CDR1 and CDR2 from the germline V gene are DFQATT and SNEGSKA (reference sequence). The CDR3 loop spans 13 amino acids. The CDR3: CSARGDLNEKLFF. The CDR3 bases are TGCAGTGCTAGAGGGGACCTTAATGAAAAACTGTTTTTT.

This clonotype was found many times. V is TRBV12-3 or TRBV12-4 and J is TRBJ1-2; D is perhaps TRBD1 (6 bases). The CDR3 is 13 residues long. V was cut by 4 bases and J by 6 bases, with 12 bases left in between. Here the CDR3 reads CASSSQGSNGYTF. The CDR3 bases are TGTGCCAGCAGTTCACAGGGATCTAATGGCTACACCTTC.

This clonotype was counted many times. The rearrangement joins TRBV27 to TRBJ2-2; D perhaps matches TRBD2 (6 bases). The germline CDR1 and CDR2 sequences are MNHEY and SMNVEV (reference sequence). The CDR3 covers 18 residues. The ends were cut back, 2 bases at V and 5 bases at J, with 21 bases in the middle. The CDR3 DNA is TGTGCCAGCAGTTTACACTCTATTGGGGGGAGTTTGACCGGGGAGCTGTTTTTT. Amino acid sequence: CASSLHSIGGSLTGELFF.

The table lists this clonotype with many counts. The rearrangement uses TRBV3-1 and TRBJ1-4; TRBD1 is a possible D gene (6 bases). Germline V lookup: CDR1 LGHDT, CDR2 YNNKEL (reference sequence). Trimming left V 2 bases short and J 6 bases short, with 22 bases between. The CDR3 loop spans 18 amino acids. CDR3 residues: CASSQSQIETGTDEKLFF. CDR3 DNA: TGTGCCAGCAGCCAATCTCAAATTGAGACAGGAACGGATGAAAAACTGTTTTTT.

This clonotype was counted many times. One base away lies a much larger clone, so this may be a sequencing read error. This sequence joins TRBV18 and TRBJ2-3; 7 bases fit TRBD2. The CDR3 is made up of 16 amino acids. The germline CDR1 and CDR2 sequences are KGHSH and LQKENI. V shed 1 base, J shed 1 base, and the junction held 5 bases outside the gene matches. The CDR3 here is CASSPRLAAGTDTQYF. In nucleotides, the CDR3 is TGTGCCAGCTCACCACGCCTAGCGGCCGGCACAGATACGCAGTATTTT.

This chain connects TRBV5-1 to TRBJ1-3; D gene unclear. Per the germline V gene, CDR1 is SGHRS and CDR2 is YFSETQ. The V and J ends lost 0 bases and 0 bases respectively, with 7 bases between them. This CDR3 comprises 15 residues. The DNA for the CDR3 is TGCGCCAGCAGCTTGGGCCAGACCTCTGGAAACACCATATATTTT. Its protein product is CASSLGQTSGNTIYF.

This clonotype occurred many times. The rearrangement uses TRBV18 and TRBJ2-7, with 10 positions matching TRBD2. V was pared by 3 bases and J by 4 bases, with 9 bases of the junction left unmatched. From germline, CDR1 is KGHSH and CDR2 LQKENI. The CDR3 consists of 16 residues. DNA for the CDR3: TGTGCCAGCTCACCCGAAAAGCGGGAGGGCCTGTACGAGCAGTACTTC. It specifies CASSPEKREGLYEQYF.

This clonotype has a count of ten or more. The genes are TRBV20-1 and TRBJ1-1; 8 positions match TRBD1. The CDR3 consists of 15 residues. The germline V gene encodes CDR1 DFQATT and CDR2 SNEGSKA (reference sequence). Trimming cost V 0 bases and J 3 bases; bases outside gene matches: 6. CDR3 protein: CSARDGDRLYTEAFF. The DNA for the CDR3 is TGCAGTGCTAGAGATGGGGACAGGCTCTACACTGAAGCTTTCTTT.

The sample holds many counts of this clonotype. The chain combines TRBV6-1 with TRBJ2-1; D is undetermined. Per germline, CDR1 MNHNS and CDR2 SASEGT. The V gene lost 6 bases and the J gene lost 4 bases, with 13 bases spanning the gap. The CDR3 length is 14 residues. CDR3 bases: TGTGCCAGCAGCCTACTAAGCCAATACAATGAGCAGTTCTTC. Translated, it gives CASSLLSQYNEQFF.

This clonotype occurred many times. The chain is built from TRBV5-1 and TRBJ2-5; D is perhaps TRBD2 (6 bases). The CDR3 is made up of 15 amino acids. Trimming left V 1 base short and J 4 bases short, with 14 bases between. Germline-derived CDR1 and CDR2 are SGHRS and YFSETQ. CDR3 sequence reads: CASSLMQPEGETQYF. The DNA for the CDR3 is TGCGCCAGCAGCTTGATGCAGCCGGAGGGAGAGACCCAGTACTTC.